This TCR beta chain was identified in a study of low-dose radiotherapy and immunotherapy resistance in tumors. The wider study: Each two-week cycle included intravenous cyclophosphamide 200 mg/m2, given one day before radiation and immunotherapy. From cycle 1 day 1, patients took oral aspirin 300 mg every day for four cycles.

Along with nivolumab and ipilimumab, donors received aspirin, low-dose cyclophosphamide and low-dose radiotherapy. The CDR3 loop spans 15 amino acids. In germline, CDR1 is SQVTM, CDR2 ANQGSEA. Trimming at V came to 4 bases and at J to 1 base, leaving 7 bases not matched to a gene. TRAV- and TRBV-specific primers, spanning alpha and beta chains, primed first-strand cDNA. The authors amplified TCRs for around 20 PCR cycles with a constant-region primer and a V-primer adapter. TCRdb re-called the reads with MiXCR, one entry per CDR3 protein. The sample has approximately 6,300 distinct CDR3 sequences; around 71% are singletons.

This receptor was obtained from a human donor with advanced metastatic prostate, ovarian, gallbladder or colorectal cancer (not recorded which). This table probably holds off-target reads from a library built for another chain. The chain joins TRBV29-1 to TRBJ2-1; 7 nucleotides line up with TRBD1. CDR3 in DNA: TGCAGCGTTGGGTCCGCAGGGGGATCCTACAATGAGCAGTTCTTC. It yields the protein CSVGSAGGSYNEQFF.